Below are 11 T cell receptor beta chains sequenced from a single sample in a study of T-cell reconstitution after alpha-beta-depleted transplantation in children. Researchers prepared the TCRbeta library using unique molecular identifiers, the study reports. TCRdb independently ran MiXCR on the PCR reads; one entry per CDR3 protein. The sample lists approximately 130,000 distinct CDR3 sequences; more than 9.5% were seen once. Here the sequenced sample was PBMCs, mostly from graft donor cells, taken 180 days after TCRalphabeta/CD19-depleted stem cell transplant. The origin of the receptors is a girl younger than two who had a stem cell transplant for combined immunodeficiency, so the T cells may come from the graft donor.

The V gene is TRBV20-1, the J gene TRBJ2-3; 7 bases are shared with TRBD2. The length of the CDR3 is 15 residues. The J segment lost 6 bases and the V segment lost 6 bases, leaving 15 bases of the junction unmatched. Per the germline V gene, CDR1 is DFQATT and CDR2 is SNEGSKA (reference sequence). The CDR3 reads CSASPTSSSGDTQYF. Written as DNA, the CDR3 is TGCAGTGCCAGCCCGACTAGCTCATCGGGGGATACGCAGTATTTT.

The chain carries TRBV5-6 and TRBJ2-3; D is unclear. CDR1 is SGHDT, CDR2 YYEEEE, per germline. V lost 4 bases to trimming and J lost 8 bases, with 20 bases between them. The CDR3 has 15 residues. CDR3 bases: TGTGCCAGCAGCCCCAAGGGTCTGTTCACCGGTACGCAGTATTTT. Amino acid sequence: CASSPKGLFTGTQYF.

The chain joins TRBV4-3 to TRBJ2-3; D may be TRBD2 (6 bases). The germline V gene encodes CDR1 LGHNA and CDR2 YSLEER. V was clipped by 3 bases and J by 2 bases, with 15 bases between them. CDR3 length: 16 residues. The CDR3, as DNA: TGCGCCAGCAGCCAGGCCCGGGACTGGTTCACAGATACGCAGTATTTT. Translating gives CASSQARDWFTDTQYF.

This clonotype was observed a handful of times. The chain uses TRBV20-1 and TRBJ2-7; D perhaps matches TRBD2 (5 bases). Germline values: CDR1 DFQATT, CDR2 SNEGSKA (reference sequence). This CDR3 spans 13 amino acids. The germline V and J ends were trimmed by 3 bases and 0 bases, with 9 bases remaining between them. The CDR3: CSARIAGSYEQYF. The CDR3 coding sequence is TGCAGTGCTAGGATTGCGGGCTCCTACGAGCAGTACTTC.

This clonotype has more than one count but fewer than ten. The V and J genes are TRBV12-3 or TRBV12-4 and TRBJ2-7; tentative D call: TRBD2 (6 bases). This CDR3 has 15 residues. The V gene lost 5 bases and the J gene lost 6 bases, with 20 bases spanning the gap. The CDR3 region has the DNA TGTGCCAGCAGTCGATTGGGACTCCCCACGACCGAGCAGTACTTC. It is translated as CASSRLGLPTTEQYF.

This clonotype was seen repeatedly, ten times or more. The J gene is TRBJ1-2, the V gene TRBV5-1, with D possibly being TRBD1 (6 bases). V lost 2 bases and J lost 6, with 14 bases in between. CDR3 size: 14 residues. Germline lookup yields CDR1 SGHRS and CDR2 YFSETQ. As DNA, the CDR3 is TGCGCCAGCAGCTTATTAACAGGGATCCATGGCTACACCTTC. Its protein is CASSLLTGIHGYTF.

This clonotype has at least ten counts. The chain joins TRBV12-3 or TRBV12-4 to TRBJ2-3, with unresolved D. V lost 5 bases, J lost 9 bases, and 12 bases lay in between. The CDR3 has 12 amino acids. This CDR3 reads CASSPMRGTQYF. CDR3 bases: TGTGCCAGCAGTCCCATGCGAGGAACGCAGTATTTT.

This clonotype was observed at least ten times. This chain connects TRBV7-3 to TRBJ1-1; D is uncertain. Germline loops: CDR1 SGHTA, CDR2 FQGTGA. Trimming cost V 2 bases and J 1 base, with 5 bases left between them. The CDR3 is made up of 13 amino acids. The CDR3 region has the DNA TGTGCCAGCAGCTTAGGGCGGAACACTGAAGCTTTCTTT. Its protein is CASSLGRNTEAFF.

This clonotype was detected many times. The chain has TRBV12-3 or TRBV12-4 and TRBJ2-3, with D uncertain. The CDR3 consists of 14 residues. V shed 2 bases and J shed 0 bases, with 6 bases lying between them. The chain's CDR3 is CASSLTHSTDTQYF. In nucleotides, the CDR3 is TGTGCCAGCAGTTTAACCCATAGCACAGATACGCAGTATTTT.

This clonotype was found a few times. CDR3 protein: CASSLPHNEQFF. The DNA of the CDR3 is TGTGCCAGCAGTCTTCCTCACAATGAGCAGTTCTTC. V usage is TRBV12-3 or TRBV12-4 and J usage is TRBJ2-1; no clear D gene. Trimming cost V 5 bases and J 5 bases, with 7 bases left between them. The length of the CDR3 is 12 residues.

This clonotype was recorded a few times. The genes are TRBV20-1 and TRBJ1-5; tentatively, D is TRBD1 (5 bases). The V gene's germline CDR1 is DFQATT and CDR2 SNEGSKA (reference sequence). V shed 6 bases and J shed 6 bases, with 15 bases lying between them. The CDR3 runs to 13 residues. The DNA of the CDR3 is TGCAGTGCCCGAAGGGGTTTTGGTCAGCCCCAGCATTTT. It encodes CSARRGFGQPQHF.